The 26 T cell receptor beta chains in this list originate from one sample, sequenced in a study of cytomegalovirus exposure and HLA in healthy donors. 13 Jbeta primers and 60 Vbeta primers were used for the PCR. The repertoire was sequenced with immunoSEQ multiplex PCR; TCRdb's copy has only in-frame clones and lacks some. Of 99,000 or so clones listed, around four fifths are singletons. The sample comprised PBMCs. The receptors shown here come from a middle-aged woman in good health and CMV-seronegative.

J is TRBJ2-1 and V is TRBV2; 10 bases match TRBD2. The CDR3 is 16 amino acids. V lost 6 bases to trimming and J lost 4 bases; unmatched junction nucleotides: 9. CDR1 and CDR2 (germline): SNHLY, FYNNEI. The CDR3 DNA follows: TGTGCCAGCAGCGGCACTACTAGCGGGGCATACAATGAGCAGTTCTTC. It translates to CASSGTTSGAYNEQFF.

The sample holds one count of this clone. The V gene is TRBV4-1, the J gene TRBJ1-1; D is uncertain. Trimming removed 7 bases from V and 0 bases from J, with 12 bases in between. CDR3 length equals 14 residues. Per the germline V gene, CDR1 is MGHRA and CDR2 is YSYEKL. The CDR3 DNA reads TGCGCCAGCACTAGTGACTTCATGAACACTGAAGCTTTCTTT. This encodes CASTSDFMNTEAFF.

The chain links TRBV7-6 to TRBJ2-1; TRBD2 aligns across 9 bases. CDR1 and CDR2 from the germline V gene are SGHVS and FNYEAQ. Trimming cost V 2 bases and J 3 bases; bases outside gene matches: 8. The CDR3 loop spans 17 amino acids. The CDR3 loop is CASSLSREGGNYNEQFF. CDR3 in DNA: TGTGCCAGCAGCTTATCGCGGGAGGGGGGAAACTACAATGAGCAGTTCTTC.

J is TRBJ1-3 and V is TRBV9; D unresolved. In germline, CDR1 is SGDLS, CDR2 YYNGEE. CDR3 length: 14 residues. V was cut by 2 bases and J by 4 bases, with 10 bases left in between. The CDR3 bases are TGTGCCAGCAGCGTGGGCCGCCTAGGAAACACCATATATTTT. It translates to CASSVGRLGNTIYF.

The chain recombines TRBV6-5 with TRBJ1-1; 9 bases are a match to TRBD1. The trim removed 5 bases at V and 1 base at J, leaving 2 bases unmatched. Germline V lookup: CDR1 MNHEY, CDR2 SVGAGI. CDR3 size: 14 residues. The CDR3: CASSPGQGNTEAFF. The CDR3, as DNA: TGTGCCAGCAGTCCGGGACAGGGGAACACTGAAGCTTTCTTT.

The chain recombines TRBV30 with TRBJ2-3, with a possible D match to TRBD2 (6 bases). The V and J ends lost 5 bases and 4 bases respectively, with 10 bases between them. Germline CDR1 and CDR2: GTSNPN and SVGIG (reference sequence). The CDR3 is 12 residues long. In DNA, the CDR3 is TGTGCCTGGGGGGGGAGTGCAGATACGCAGTATTTT. Its translation: CAWGGSADTQYF.

This clone has a single count. This chain connects TRBV5-6 to TRBJ2-2, with TRBD2 as a possible D gene (6 bases). The germline CDR1 and CDR2 sequences are SGHDT and YYEEEE. V lost 0 bases to trimming and J lost 5 bases, with 11 bases between them. CDR3 length: 15 residues. CDR3 nucleotide sequence: TGTGCCAGCAGCTTGGTGGGGGGATGGACCGGGGAGCTGTTTTTT. As protein: CASSLVGGWTGELFF.

The chain recombines TRBV28 with TRBJ2-1; 7 bases fit TRBD2. The junction had 9 bases not matched to a gene; V was cut back by 5 bases and J by 5 bases. CDR1 and CDR2 from the germline V gene are MDHEN and SYDVKM. This CDR3 contains 15 residues. CDR3 amino acids: CASSGERGLNNEQFF. For the CDR3, the DNA is TGTGCCAGCAGTGGGGAGCGGGGCCTTAACAATGAGCAGTTCTTC.

The table lists this clone with a few counts. The J gene is TRBJ2-2, the V gene TRBV19, with 9 bases fitting TRBD1. Germline lookup yields CDR1 LNHDA and CDR2 SQIVND (reference sequence). The CDR3 loop spans 18 amino acids. The V and J ends lost 3 bases and 1 base, in that order; junction bases with no gene match: 9. The chain's CDR3 is CASSIFNWGQGNTGELFF. CDR3 bases: TGTGCCAGTAGTATCTTCAATTGGGGACAGGGGAACACCGGGGAGCTGTTTTTT.

This chain uses TRBV27 with TRBJ1-1; TRBD1 matches at 7 bases. CDR3 size: 11 residues. J lost 7 bases, V lost 11 bases, and 7 bases had no gene match. In germline, CDR1 is MNHEY, CDR2 SMNVEV (reference sequence). CDR3 sequence reads: CASRGAFEAFF. The CDR3, as DNA: TGTGCCTCCAGGGGGGCGTTTGAAGCTTTCTTT.

This chain links TRBV7-2 with TRBJ2-7, with TRBD1 as a possible D gene (5 bases). CDR3 size: 15 residues. Trimming left V 5 bases short and J 5 bases short, with 19 bases between. The germline V gene encodes CDR1 SGHTA and CDR2 FQGNSA. The CDR3 protein is CASSQGNRWIDEQYF. Written as DNA, the CDR3 is TGTGCCAGCAGCCAAGGGAACAGGTGGATAGACGAGCAGTACTTC.

This chain links TRBV7-2 with TRBJ2-3, with TRBD2 matching over 15 bases. With V trimmed by 5 bases and J by 1 base, 10 bases remained unmatched. The CDR3 is 19 amino acids. Germline V gene data show CDR1 as SGHTA and CDR2 as FQGNSA. CDR3: CASSTPGLAGGGGTDTQYF. Written as DNA, the CDR3 is TGTGCCAGCAGCACGCCGGGACTAGCGGGAGGAGGCGGCACAGATACGCAGTATTTT.

A few counts support this clone. J is TRBJ2-3 and V is TRBV5-1, with 12 nucleotides matching TRBD2. Germline CDR1 is SGHRS and CDR2 is YFSETQ. With 4 bases clipped from V and 5 bases from J, the junction kept 11 bases outside the gene matches. This CDR3 region has 17 residues. The DNA for the CDR3 is TGCGCCAGCAGCCGCGCGCCACCGGGACTAGCGGGAGATACGCAGTATTTT. Translating it yields CASSRAPPGLAGDTQYF. The full variable domain, its missing parts supplied by reference TRBV5-1 and TRBJ2-3, is KAGVTQTPRYLIKTRGQQVTLSCSPISGHRSVSWYQQTPGQGLQFLFEYFSETQRNKGNFPGRFSGRQFSNSRSEMNVSTLELGDSALYLCASSRAPPGLAGDTQYFGPGTRLTVL.

This chain links TRBV7-4 with TRBJ1-5, with unresolved D. Germline V gene lookup returns CDR1 SGHVT and CDR2 SQSDAQ. The CDR3 has 18 amino acids. V gave up 2 bases and J gave up 0 bases, with 17 bases separating them. The CDR3 reads CASSLRPQTHNSNQPQHF. DNA for the CDR3: TGTGCCAGCAGCTTAAGGCCACAGACGCATAATAGCAATCAGCCCCAGCATTTT.

This chain joins TRBV9 and TRBJ1-1; D is ambiguous. Germline values: CDR1 SGDLS, CDR2 YYNGEE. Trimming pared 0 bases from V and 0 bases from J, leaving 9 bases between. The CDR3 runs to 15 residues. The CDR3 region is CASSVDPGLNTEAFF. The CDR3 coding sequence is TGTGCCAGCAGCGTAGACCCGGGGTTGAACACTGAAGCTTTCTTT.

The genes are TRBV9 and TRBJ1-3; D gene unclear. The CDR3 loop spans 13 amino acids. In germline, CDR1 is SGDLS, CDR2 YYNGEE. Trimming pared 0 bases from V and 6 bases from J, leaving 7 bases between. The CDR3 DNA sequence: TGTGCCAGCAGCGTAGCGGACTCAAACACCATATATTTT. Translation gives CASSVADSNTIYF.

The chain has TRBV10-3 and TRBJ2-3; a possible D gene is TRBD2 (6 bases). V was shortened by 3 bases and J by 4 bases, with 14 bases between the two germline ends. Germline CDR1 and CDR2: ENHRY and SYGVKD. CDR3 size: 15 residues. In DNA, the CDR3 is TGTGCCATCAGTGAAGGGCGGGGAGGACCAGATACGCAGTATTTT. Translated, it gives CAISEGRGGPDTQYF.

This rearrangement joins TRBV7-8 to TRBJ2-7; D is uncertain. The CDR3 totals 14 residues. Germline V gives CDR1 SGHVS, CDR2 FQNEAQ. V gave up 5 bases and J gave up 1 base, with 12 bases separating them. The CDR3 reads CASSLITSSYEQYF. DNA for the CDR3: TGTGCCAGCAGCCTGATAACAAGTTCCTACGAGCAGTACTTC. The full variable domain, in which reference TRBV7-8 and TRBJ2-7 provide the parts outside the CDR3, is GAGVSQSPRYKVAKRGQDVALRCDPISGHVSLFWYQQALGQGPEFLTYFQNEAQLDKSGLPSDRFFAERPEGSVSTLKIQRTQQEDSAVYLCASSLITSSYEQYFGPGTRLTVT.

CDR3 region: CASSLATSGSKNEQFF. For the CDR3, the DNA is TGTGCCAGCAGCTTAGCGACTAGCGGGAGTAAGAATGAGCAGTTCTTC. This rearrangement joins TRBV7-8 to TRBJ2-1; TRBD2 matches 12 bases. The junction had 4 bases not matched to a gene; V was cut back by 0 bases and J by 7 bases. The CDR3 has 16 residues. The germline V gene encodes CDR1 SGHVS and CDR2 FQNEAQ.

The V and J genes are TRBV19 and TRBJ2-1; 10 bases are shared with TRBD2. V dropped 4 bases and J dropped 4; count of bases not matched to a gene: 4. CDR1 is LNHDA and CDR2 is SQIVND in the germline V gene (reference sequence). This CDR3 contains 15 residues. The CDR3 nucleotides are TGTGCCAGTAGTACCGGACTAGCGGTTTACAATGAGCAGTTCTTC. It codes for CASSTGLAVYNEQFF.

This chain joins TRBV7-2 and TRBJ2-1; TRBD1 agrees at 10 bases. CDR3 length: 16 amino acids. CDR1 and CDR2 (germline): SGHTA, FQGNSA. Losses at the gene ends were 5 bases for V and 6 bases for J; bases not matched to a gene: 10. The CDR3 protein is CASSDNPGQGRNEQFF. The CDR3 DNA is TGTGCCAGCAGCGATAATCCGGGACAGGGGCGCAATGAGCAGTTCTTC.

This chain uses TRBV19 with TRBJ2-7, with TRBD2 matching 11 bases. V was clipped by 7 bases and J by 5 bases; unmatched bases: 10. Germline lookup yields CDR1 LNHDA and CDR2 SQIVND (reference sequence). This CDR3 contains 15 residues. The CDR3 region is CASTGTLAGADEQYF. CDR3 in DNA: TGTGCCAGTACCGGGACACTAGCGGGAGCGGACGAGCAGTACTTC.

The rearrangement joins TRBV7-9 to TRBJ2-7, with D perhaps matching TRBD2 (6 bases). Looked up from germline, CDR1 is SEHNR and CDR2 is FQNEAQ (reference sequence). V was cut by 6 bases and J by 6 bases, with 12 bases left in between. The CDR3 consists of 12 residues. The DNA of the CDR3 is TGTGCCAGCAGTCCGATGCGGGGCGAGCAGTACTTC. It yields the protein CASSPMRGEQYF.

The chain has TRBV18 and TRBJ1-3, with D perhaps TRBD1 (5 bases). V lost 3 bases, J lost 7 bases, and 13 bases lay in between. The CDR3 loop spans 14 amino acids. Germline V gene lookup returns CDR1 KGHSH and CDR2 LQKENI. CDR3 sequence reads: CASSPDRTRNTIYF. CDR3 DNA: TGTGCCAGCTCACCCGATCGGACAAGGAACACCATATATTTT.

This chain uses TRBV5-1 with TRBJ1-1, with D uncertain. V dropped 0 bases and J dropped 11 bases, with 14 bases sitting between them. CDR1 is SGHRS, CDR2 YFSETQ, per germline. The CDR3 runs to 13 residues. CDR3 nucleotides: TGCGCCAGCAGCTTGGAATCCGACAACCCCGCTTTCTTT. This encodes CASSLESDNPAFF.

This clone was picked up a small number of times. This sequence joins TRBV6-5 and TRBJ2-1, with TRBD1 matching over 7 bases. The CDR3 loop spans 15 amino acids. The ends lost 4 bases at V and 0 bases at J; junction bases unmatched: 3. Germline CDR1 MNHEY, CDR2 SVGAGI. The CDR3 region is CASSLTGVSYNEQFF. CDR3 DNA sequence: TGTGCCAGCAGTTTAACAGGGGTCTCCTACAATGAGCAGTTCTTC.